This entry features one T cell receptor beta chain sequence. Its antigen remains unknown. RNA, once extracted, was reverse transcribed into cDNA for use as the sequencing template. Profiled with immunoSEQ multiplex PCR; TCRdb holds only in-frame clones, not every one. The data contain hundreds of thousands of clones, around three fifths of them singletons. This CDR3 has 16 residues. V lost 3 bases, J lost 4 bases, and 16 bases lay in between. Germline CDR1 and CDR2: SGDLS and YYNGEE. This entry comes from a study of CD8+ T cells in alopecia areata. Study overall: Those patients who were treated received oral tofacitinib, which was given at 5 to 10 mg twice daily for moderate-to-severe alopecia areata.

Study observations and caveats: Since there was just one nonresponder, nobody can yet say how baseline CD8+ expansion ties to response. Many expanded lesional clones persisted in scalp and blood during tofacitinib.

As to treatment: oral pan-JAK inhibitor, 5-10 mg twice daily. Samples from alopecia areata patients were lesional scalp punch biopsies and peripheral blood. The sequencing here drew on CD4+ T cells sorted from blood, taken at roughly week 53, from a patient treated with tofacitinib. V usage is TRBV9 and J usage is TRBJ1-4, with D maybe TRBD1 (5 bases). This sequence was found in a human donor with alopecia areata. DNA for the CDR3: TGTGCCAGCAGCGCAACCTTCGGCGGGGGTAATGAAAAACTGTTTTTT. Translating it yields CASSATFGGGNEKLFF.